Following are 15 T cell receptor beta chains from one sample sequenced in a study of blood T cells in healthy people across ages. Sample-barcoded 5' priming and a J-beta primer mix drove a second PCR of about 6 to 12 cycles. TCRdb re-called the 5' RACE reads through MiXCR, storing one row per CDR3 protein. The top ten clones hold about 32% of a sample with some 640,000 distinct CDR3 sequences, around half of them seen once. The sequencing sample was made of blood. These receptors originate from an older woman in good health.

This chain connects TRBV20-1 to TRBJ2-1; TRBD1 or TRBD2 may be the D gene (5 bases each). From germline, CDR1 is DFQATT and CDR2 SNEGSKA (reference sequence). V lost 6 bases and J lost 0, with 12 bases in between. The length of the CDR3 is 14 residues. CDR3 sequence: CSARPGGSYNEQFF. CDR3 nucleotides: TGCAGTGCCCGACCTGGGGGCTCCTACAATGAGCAGTTCTTC.

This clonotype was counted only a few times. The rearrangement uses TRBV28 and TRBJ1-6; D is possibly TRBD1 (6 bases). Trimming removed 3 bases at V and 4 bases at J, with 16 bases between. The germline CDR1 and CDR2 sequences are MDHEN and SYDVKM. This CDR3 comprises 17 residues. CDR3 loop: CASSFRGGQNYNSPLHF. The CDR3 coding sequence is TGTGCCAGCAGTTTTAGAGGTGGACAGAATTATAATTCACCCCTCCACTTT.

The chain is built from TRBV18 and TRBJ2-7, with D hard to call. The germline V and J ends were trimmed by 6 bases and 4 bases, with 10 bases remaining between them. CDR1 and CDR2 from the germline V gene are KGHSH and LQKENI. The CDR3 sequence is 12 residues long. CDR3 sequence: CASSQDIYEQYF. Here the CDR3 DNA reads TGTGCCAGCTCCCAAGATATTTACGAGCAGTACTTC. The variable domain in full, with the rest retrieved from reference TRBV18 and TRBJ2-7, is NAGVMQNPRHLVRRRGQEARLRCSPMKGHSHVYWYRQLPEEGLKFMVYLQKENIIDESGMPKERFSAEFPKEGPSILRIQQVVRGDSAAYFCASSQDIYEQYFGPGTRLTVT.

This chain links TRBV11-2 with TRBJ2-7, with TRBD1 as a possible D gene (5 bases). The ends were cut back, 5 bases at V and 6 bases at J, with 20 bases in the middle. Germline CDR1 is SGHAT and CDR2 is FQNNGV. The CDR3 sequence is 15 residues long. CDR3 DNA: TGTGCCAGCAGCCTATTCCCAGGGCAAGTATCCGAGCAGTACTTC. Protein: CASSLFPGQVSEQYF. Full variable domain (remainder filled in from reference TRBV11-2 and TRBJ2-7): EAGVAQSPRYKIIEKRQSVAFWCNPISGHATLYWYQQILGQGPKLLIQFQNNGVVDDSQLPKDRFSAERLKGVDSTLKIQPAKLEDSAVYLCASSLFPGQVSEQYFGPGTRLTVT.

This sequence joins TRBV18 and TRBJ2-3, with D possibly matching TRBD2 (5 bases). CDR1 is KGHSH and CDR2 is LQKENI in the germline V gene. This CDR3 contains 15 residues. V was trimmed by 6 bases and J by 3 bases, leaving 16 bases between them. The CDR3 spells CASSLGGYNTDTQYF. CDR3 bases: TGTGCCAGCTCCCTTGGCGGGTACAATACAGATACGCAGTATTTT.

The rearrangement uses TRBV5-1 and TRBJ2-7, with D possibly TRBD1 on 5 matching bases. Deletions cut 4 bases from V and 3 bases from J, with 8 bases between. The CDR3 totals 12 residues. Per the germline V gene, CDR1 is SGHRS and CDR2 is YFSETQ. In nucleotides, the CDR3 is TGCGCCAGCAGCCAGGGCGTCTACGAGCAGTACTTC. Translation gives CASSQGVYEQYF. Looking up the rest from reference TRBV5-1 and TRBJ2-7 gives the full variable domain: KAGVTQTPRYLIKTRGQQVTLSCSPISGHRSVSWYQQTPGQGLQFLFEYFSETQRNKGNFPGRFSGRQFSNSRSEMNVSTLELGDSALYLCASSQGVYEQYFGPGTRLTVT.

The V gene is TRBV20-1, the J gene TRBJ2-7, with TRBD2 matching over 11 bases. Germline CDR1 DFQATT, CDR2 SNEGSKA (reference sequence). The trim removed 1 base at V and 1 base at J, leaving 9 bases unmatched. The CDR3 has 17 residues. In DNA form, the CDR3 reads TGCAGTGCTAGAGTCTCGGGTCTAGCGGGAGGTTCCTACGAGCAGTACTTC. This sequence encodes CSARVSGLAGGSYEQYF.

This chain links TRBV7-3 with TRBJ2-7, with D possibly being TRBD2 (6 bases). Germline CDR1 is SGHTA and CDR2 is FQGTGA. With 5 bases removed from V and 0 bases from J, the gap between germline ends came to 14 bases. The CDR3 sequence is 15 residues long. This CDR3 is CASSLSGTPSYEQYF. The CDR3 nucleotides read TGTGCCAGCAGCCTTAGCGGAACTCCCTCCTACGAGCAGTACTTC.

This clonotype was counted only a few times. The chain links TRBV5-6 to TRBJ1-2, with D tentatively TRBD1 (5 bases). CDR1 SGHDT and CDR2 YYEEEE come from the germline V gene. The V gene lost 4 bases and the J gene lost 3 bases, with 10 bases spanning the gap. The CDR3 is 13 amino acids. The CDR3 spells CASSPGPDYGYTF. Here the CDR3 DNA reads TGTGCCAGCAGCCCAGGGCCCGACTATGGCTACACCTTC.

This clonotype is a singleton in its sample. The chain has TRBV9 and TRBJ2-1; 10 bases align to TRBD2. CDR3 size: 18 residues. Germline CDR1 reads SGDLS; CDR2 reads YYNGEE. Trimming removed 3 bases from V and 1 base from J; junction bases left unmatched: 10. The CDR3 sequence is CASSARASGSLSYNEQFF. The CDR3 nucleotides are TGTGCCAGCAGCGCAAGAGCTAGCGGGAGTCTGTCCTACAATGAGCAGTTCTTC.

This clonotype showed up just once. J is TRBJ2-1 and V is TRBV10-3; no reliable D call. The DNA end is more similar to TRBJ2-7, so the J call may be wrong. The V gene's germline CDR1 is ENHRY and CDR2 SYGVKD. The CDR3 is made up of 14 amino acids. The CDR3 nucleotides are TGTGCCATCAGAGGGTGGAGCTCCTACAATGAGCAGTACTTC. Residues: CAIRGWSSYNEQYF.

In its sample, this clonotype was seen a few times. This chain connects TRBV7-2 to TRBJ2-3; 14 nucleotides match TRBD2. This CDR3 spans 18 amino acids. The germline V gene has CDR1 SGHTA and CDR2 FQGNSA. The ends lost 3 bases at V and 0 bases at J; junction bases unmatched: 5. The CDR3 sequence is CASSLRTSGRTSTDTQYF. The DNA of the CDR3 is TGTGCCAGCAGCTTGCGGACTAGCGGGAGGACTAGCACAGATACGCAGTATTTT.

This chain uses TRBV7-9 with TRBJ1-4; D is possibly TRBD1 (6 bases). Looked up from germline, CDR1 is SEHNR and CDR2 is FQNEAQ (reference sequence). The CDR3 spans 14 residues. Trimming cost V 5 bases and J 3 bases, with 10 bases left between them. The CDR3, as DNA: TGTGCCAGCAGCCCGGGACACCCTAATGAAAAACTGTTTTTT. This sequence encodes CASSPGHPNEKLFF.

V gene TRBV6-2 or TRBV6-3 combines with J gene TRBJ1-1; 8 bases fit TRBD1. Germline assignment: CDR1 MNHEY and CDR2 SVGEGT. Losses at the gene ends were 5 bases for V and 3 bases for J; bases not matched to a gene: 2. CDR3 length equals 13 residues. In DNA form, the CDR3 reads TGTGCCAGCAGTGAACAGGGGGACACTGAAGCTTTCTTT. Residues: CASSEQGDTEAFF.

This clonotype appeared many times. The CDR3 nucleotides read TGTGCCAGCAGCGCATCTCTTGGAAACTATGGCTACACCTTC. Amino acids: CASSASLGNYGYTF. This sequence joins TRBV7-9 and TRBJ1-2; D is unclear. Looked up from germline, CDR1 is SEHNR and CDR2 is FQNEAQ (reference sequence). V was clipped by 5 bases and J by 2 bases, with 12 bases between them. The CDR3 loop spans 14 amino acids.